This T cell receptor beta chain was recovered during a study of blood T cell repertoires in COVID-19. Across the study: T cells, B-cell-depleted T cells, or PBMCs provided the cDNA or gDNA that served as material.

Libraries were prepared by immunoSEQ multiplex PCR; TCRdb keeps only in-frame clonotypes and omits some of them. The table lists a few hundred thousand clones, about 87% of them singletons. V lost 2 bases, J lost 10 bases, and 12 bases stayed unmatched. CDR1 is MNHEY, CDR2 SVGEGT, per germline. The CDR3 is made up of 17 amino acids. The V gene is TRBV6-2 or TRBV6-3, the J gene TRBJ2-1, with 12 bases lining up with TRBD2. The clonotype originates from a man between 60 and 70 years old with acute or convalescent COVID-19. Specimen: peripheral blood. The CDR3 here is CASSYVPLAGGTWEQFF. The CDR3, as DNA: TGTGCCAGCAGTTACGTTCCCCTAGCGGGGGGGACGTGGGAGCAGTTCTTC.